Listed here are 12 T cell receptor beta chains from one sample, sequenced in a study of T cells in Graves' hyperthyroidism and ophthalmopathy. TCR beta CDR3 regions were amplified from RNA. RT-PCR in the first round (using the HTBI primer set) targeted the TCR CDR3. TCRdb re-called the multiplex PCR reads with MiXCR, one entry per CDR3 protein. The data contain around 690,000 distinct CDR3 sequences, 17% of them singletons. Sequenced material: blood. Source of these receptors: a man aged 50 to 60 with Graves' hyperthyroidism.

Here the CDR3 DNA reads TGTGCCAGCAGTTCCTTTTCAGGAGAGACCCAGTACTTC. Its protein is CASSSFSGETQYF. The gene calls are TRBV27 and TRBJ2-5; D is unclear. This CDR3 has 13 amino acids. The V and J ends lost 4 bases and 4 bases respectively, with 10 bases between them. In germline, CDR1 is MNHEY, CDR2 SMNVEV (reference sequence).

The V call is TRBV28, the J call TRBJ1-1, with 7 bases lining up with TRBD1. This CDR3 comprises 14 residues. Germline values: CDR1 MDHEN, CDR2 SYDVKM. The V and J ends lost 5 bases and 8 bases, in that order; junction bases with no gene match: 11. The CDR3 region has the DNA TGTGCCAGCAGTCTTCGACAGGGACGACCAGAAGCTTTCTTT. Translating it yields CASSLRQGRPEAFF. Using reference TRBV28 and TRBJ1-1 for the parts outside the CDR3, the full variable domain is DVKVTQSSRYLVKRTGEKVFLECVQDMDHENMFWYRQDPGLGLRLIYFSYDVKMKEKGDIPEGYSVSREKKERFSLILESASTNQTSMYLCASSLRQGRPEAFFGQGTRLTVV.

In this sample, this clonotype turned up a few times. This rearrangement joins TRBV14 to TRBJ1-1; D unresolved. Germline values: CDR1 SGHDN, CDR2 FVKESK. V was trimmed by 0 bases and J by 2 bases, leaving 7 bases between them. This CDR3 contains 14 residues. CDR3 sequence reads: CASSQETVNTEAFF. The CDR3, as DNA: TGTGCCAGCAGCCAAGAGACGGTAAACACTGAAGCTTTCTTT.

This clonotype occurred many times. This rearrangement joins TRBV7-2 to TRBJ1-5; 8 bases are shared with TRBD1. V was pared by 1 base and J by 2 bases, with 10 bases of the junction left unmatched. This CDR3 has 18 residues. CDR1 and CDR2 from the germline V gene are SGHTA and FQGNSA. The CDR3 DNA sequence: TGTGCCAGCAGCTTAGGGTCAGGGGGCGCCTATGGCAATCAGCCCCAGCATTTT. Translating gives CASSLGSGGAYGNQPQHF.

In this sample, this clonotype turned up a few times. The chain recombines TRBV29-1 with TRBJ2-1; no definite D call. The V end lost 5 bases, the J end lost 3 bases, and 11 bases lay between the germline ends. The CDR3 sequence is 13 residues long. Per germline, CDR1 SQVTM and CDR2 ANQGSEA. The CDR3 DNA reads TGCAGCGTTCCGGGCGGAATCTACAATGAGCAGTTCTTC. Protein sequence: CSVPGGIYNEQFF.

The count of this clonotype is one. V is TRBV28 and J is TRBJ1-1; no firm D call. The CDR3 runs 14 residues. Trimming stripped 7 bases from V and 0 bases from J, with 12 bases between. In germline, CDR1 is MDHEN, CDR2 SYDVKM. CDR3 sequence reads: CASTSSSLNTEAFF. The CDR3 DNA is TGTGCCAGCACTTCGTCTAGCCTGAACACTGAAGCTTTCTTT.

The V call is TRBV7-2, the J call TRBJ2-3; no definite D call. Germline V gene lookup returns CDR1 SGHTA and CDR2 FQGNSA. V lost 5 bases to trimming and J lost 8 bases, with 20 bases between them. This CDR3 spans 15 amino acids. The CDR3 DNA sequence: TGTGCCAGCAGCACCTTGGGCCTGAATCATGGTACGCAGTATTTT. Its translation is CASSTLGLNHGTQYF.

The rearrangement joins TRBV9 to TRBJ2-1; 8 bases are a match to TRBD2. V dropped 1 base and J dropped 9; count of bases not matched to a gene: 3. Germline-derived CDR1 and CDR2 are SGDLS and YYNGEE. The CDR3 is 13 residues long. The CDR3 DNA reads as TGTGCCAGCAGCGTATCTGGGACTAGTGAGCAGTTCTTC. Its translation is CASSVSGTSEQFF.

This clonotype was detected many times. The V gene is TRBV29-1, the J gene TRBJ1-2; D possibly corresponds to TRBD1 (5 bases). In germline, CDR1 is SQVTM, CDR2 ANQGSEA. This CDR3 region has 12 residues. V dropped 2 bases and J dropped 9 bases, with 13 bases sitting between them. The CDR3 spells CSVEKARERYTF. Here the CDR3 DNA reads TGCAGCGTTGAAAAGGCCAGGGAACGCTACACCTTC.

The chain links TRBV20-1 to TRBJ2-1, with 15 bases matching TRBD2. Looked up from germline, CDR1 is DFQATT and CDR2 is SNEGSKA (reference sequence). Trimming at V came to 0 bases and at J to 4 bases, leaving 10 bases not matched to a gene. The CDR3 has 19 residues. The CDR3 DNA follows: TGCAGTGCTAGAGATCTAGGACTAGCGGGAGGGGAGGGGTACAATGAGCAGTTCTTC. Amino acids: CSARDLGLAGGEGYNEQFF.

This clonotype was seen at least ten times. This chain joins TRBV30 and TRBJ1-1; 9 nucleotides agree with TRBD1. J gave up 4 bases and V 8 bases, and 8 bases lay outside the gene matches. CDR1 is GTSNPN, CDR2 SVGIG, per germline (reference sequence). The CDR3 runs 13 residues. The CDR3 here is CAADRGSVTEAFF. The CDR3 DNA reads TGTGCCGCGGACAGGGGAAGTGTCACTGAAGCTTTCTTT.

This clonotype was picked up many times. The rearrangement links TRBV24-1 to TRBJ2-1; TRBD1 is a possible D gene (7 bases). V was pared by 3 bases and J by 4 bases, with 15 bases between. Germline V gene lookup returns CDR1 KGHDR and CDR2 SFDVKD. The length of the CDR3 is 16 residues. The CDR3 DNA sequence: TGTGCCACCAGTGATGGAGGGGACAGACTATACAATGAGCAGTTCTTC. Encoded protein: CATSDGGDRLYNEQFF.